These 32 T cell receptor beta chains originate from one sample sequenced in a study of blood T cell repertoires in COVID-19. Method: immunoSEQ multiplex PCR; TCRdb's copy keeps in-frame clones and lacks some. In the table there are about 230,000 clones, 84% of which are singletons. Sequenced: peripheral blood. Source of these receptors: a man over 45 with active or convalescent COVID-19.

The sample holds a few counts of this clone. The rearrangement joins TRBV6-5 to TRBJ2-5; TRBD1 matches 7 bases. The CDR3 loop spans 15 amino acids. Germline V gene data show CDR1 as MNHEY and CDR2 as SVGAGI. After removal of 4 bases from V and 3 bases from J, the junction contained 8 bases not matched to a gene. The CDR3 DNA is TGTGCCAGCAGTTTCCGGGACAGAGACGAAGAGACCCAGTACTTC. Its translation is CASSFRDRDEETQYF.

The chain links TRBV6-6 to TRBJ2-2; the match to TRBD2 covers 9 bases. V dropped 8 bases and J dropped 5; count of bases not matched to a gene: 6. The CDR3 has 14 residues. Germline lookup yields CDR1 MNHNY and CDR2 SVGAGI (reference sequence). CDR3 coding DNA: TGTGCCAGCCGGGCTAGCGGGGATACCGGGGAGCTGTTTTTT. Protein product: CASRASGDTGELFF.

The J gene is TRBJ2-1, the V gene TRBV5-1, with TRBD2 identical over 13 bases. The junction had 15 bases not matched to a gene; V was cut back by 4 bases and J by 2 bases. The CDR3 is made up of 20 amino acids. Germline V gene lookup returns CDR1 SGHRS and CDR2 YFSETQ. The CDR3, as DNA: TGCGCCAGCAGCCACCAACTAGCGGGGGGGCCCTTCCTAACCTACAATGAGCAGTTCTTC. Translation: CASSHQLAGGPFLTYNEQFF.

The chain uses TRBV30 and TRBJ1-4; 10 nucleotides match TRBD1. The CDR3 sequence is 14 residues long. CDR1 GTSNPN and CDR2 SVGIG come from the germline V gene (reference sequence). Germline trimming cut 5 bases from V and 8 bases from J; bases unmatched to any gene: 8. The CDR3 nucleotides are TGTGCCTGGGCAACGACAGGGGGCGTAGAAAAACTGTTTTTT. Residues: CAWATTGGVEKLFF.

Worth noting for this clone: A much larger clone is a single base away; this may be a read error. The chain combines TRBV11-3 with TRBJ1-1; possible D gene TRBD1, 5 bases. Trimming pared 1 base from V and 3 bases from J, leaving 6 bases between. This CDR3 is built from 13 residues. Germline CDR1 and CDR2: SGHNT and YENEEA. The CDR3 nucleotides are TGTGCCAGCAGCTTAGGCAGGGACACTGAAGCTTTCTTT. This codes for CASSLGRDTEAFF.

The chain couples TRBV6-5 to TRBJ1-4; a weak D match, TRBD1 (5 bases). CDR1 and CDR2 from the germline V gene are MNHEY and SVGAGI. This CDR3 has 15 residues. V lost 6 bases, J lost 0 bases, and 11 bases lay in between. The CDR3 region has the DNA TGTGCCAGCAGGCGGGGGGGTGCAACTAATGAAAAACTGTTTTTT. The encoded protein is CASRRGGATNEKLFF.

CDR3 DNA sequence: TGTGCCAGCAGCTTATCCCTGGACAGATATAGCTCTGGGGCCAACGTCCTGACTTTC. Residues: CASSLSLDRYSSGANVLTF. V and J are TRBV5-6 and TRBJ2-6; possibly TRBD1 for D (6 bases). The CDR3 totals 19 residues. Germline-derived CDR1 and CDR2 are SGHDT and YYEEEE. Trimming shortened V by 2 bases and J by 0 bases, and 18 bases separated the two germline ends.

The chain is built from TRBV28 and TRBJ2-7; 10 bases are shared with TRBD2. The CDR3 contains 15 residues. Germline trimming cut 8 bases from V and 2 bases from J; bases unmatched to any gene: 9. Germline V lookup: CDR1 MDHEN, CDR2 SYDVKM. CDR3 coding DNA: TGTGCCAGCCGATCGGGGCTAGCGGGGGCCTACGAGCAGTACTTC. This gives the protein CASRSGLAGAYEQYF.

This chain connects TRBV4-1 to TRBJ2-3; D not resolved. V was cut by 4 bases and J by 1 base, with 15 bases left in between. CDR1 and CDR2 (germline): MGHRA, YSYEKL. This CDR3 has 16 amino acids. The CDR3 region has the DNA TGCGCCAGCAGCCGAGAGACAATCAGAGGCACAGATACGCAGTATTTT. This codes for CASSRETIRGTDTQYF.

The gene calls are TRBV27 and TRBJ2-7; possible D gene TRBD1, 6 bases. The germline V and J ends were trimmed by 5 bases and 0 bases, with 11 bases remaining between them. CDR1 and CDR2 from the germline V gene are MNHEY and SMNVEV (reference sequence). The CDR3 extends over 14 amino acids. CDR3 nucleotide sequence: TGTGCCAGCAGTAACTTACAGGGCTCCTACGAGCAGTACTTC. The encoded protein is CASSNLQGSYEQYF.

The J gene is TRBJ2-6, the V gene TRBV7-8; no reliable D call. Trimming pared 0 bases from V and 3 bases from J, leaving 18 bases between. The germline V gene encodes CDR1 SGHVS and CDR2 FQNEAQ. The CDR3 is 19 residues long. In DNA, the CDR3 is TGTGCCAGCAGCTTAGCCCCCCACTCAAATGTCGGTGGGGCCAACGTCCTGACTTTC. It codes for CASSLAPHSNVGGANVLTF.

V gene TRBV29-1 combines with J gene TRBJ1-2; 8 bases align to TRBD1. This CDR3 region has 14 residues. Germline-derived CDR1 and CDR2 are SQVTM and ANQGSEA. J was trimmed by 3 bases and V by 7 bases; bases with no gene match: 10. The CDR3, as DNA: TGCAGCGCCCTAGGGACAGGCCGGGACTATGGCTACACCTTC. It codes for CSALGTGRDYGYTF.

This chain joins TRBV27 and TRBJ1-5; no definite D call. Germline V lookup: CDR1 MNHEY, CDR2 SMNVEV (reference sequence). Trimming removed 3 bases from V and 6 bases from J, with 9 bases in between. The CDR3 loop spans 13 amino acids. CDR3 loop: CASSLGGSQPQHF. The CDR3 nucleotides read TGTGCCAGCAGTTTGGGAGGATCTCAGCCCCAGCATTTT.

The V and J genes are TRBV3-1 (or the pseudogene TRBV3-2) and TRBJ2-7; a possible D gene is TRBD1 (6 bases). Trimming took off 1 base at V and 1 base at J, with 8 bases between the two ends. CDR3 length: 14 residues. From germline, CDR1 is LGHDT and CDR2 YNNKEL (reference sequence). This CDR3 is CASSQVTGSYEQYF. CDR3 nucleotide sequence: TGTGCCAGCAGCCAAGTCACAGGGTCCTACGAGCAGTACTTC.

This chain connects TRBV11-2 to TRBJ1-1, with D possibly matching TRBD1 (6 bases). CDR3 length: 14 residues. CDR1 and CDR2 from the germline V gene are SGHAT and FQNNGV. V was cut by 1 base and J by 11 bases, with 17 bases left in between. The DNA for the CDR3 is TGTGCCAGCAGCTTAGCCGAGGTAGGGGGATACGCTTTCTTT. Residues: CASSLAEVGGYAFF. Drawing the rest from reference TRBV11-2 and TRBJ1-1, the complete variable domain is EAGVAQSPRYKIIEKRQSVAFWCNPISGHATLYWYQQILGQGPKLLIQFQNNGVVDDSQLPKDRFSAERLKGVDSTLKIQPAKLEDSAVYLCASSLAEVGGYAFFGQGTRLTVV.

The chain couples TRBV5-6 to TRBJ1-2; possibly TRBD1 for D (5 bases). This CDR3 spans 16 amino acids. The ends were cut back, 4 bases at V and 4 bases at J, with 20 bases in the middle. In germline, CDR1 is SGHDT, CDR2 YYEEEE. CDR3 sequence reads: CASSPLPGLNIYGYTF. CDR3 DNA: TGTGCCAGCAGCCCCCTCCCGGGACTCAACATCTATGGCTACACCTTC.

The chain combines TRBV10-3 with TRBJ2-2, with 7 bases matching TRBD2. The CDR3 sequence is 15 residues long. Germline V gene lookup returns CDR1 ENHRY and CDR2 SYGVKD. Trimming at V came to 4 bases and at J to 5 bases, leaving 7 bases not matched to a gene. The CDR3: CAISVGLAETGELFF. The DNA of the CDR3 is TGTGCCATCAGTGTAGGGCTAGCGGAAACCGGGGAGCTGTTTTTT.

The chain links TRBV5-1 to TRBJ1-4, with 7 bases aligning to TRBD1. CDR3 length: 15 residues. Trimming at V came to 4 bases and at J to 5 bases, leaving 8 bases not matched to a gene. Germline V gene sequence: CDR1 SGHRS, CDR2 YFSETQ. CDR3 bases: TGCGCCAGCAGCGGGGGGACAGCCTTAAATGAAAAACTGTTTTTT. Its protein is CASSGGTALNEKLFF.

This chain connects TRBV19 to TRBJ1-2; 8 bases line up with TRBD1. CDR1 LNHDA and CDR2 SQIVND come from the germline V gene (reference sequence). Unmatched junction bases numbered 8, after V lost 10 bases and J lost 7 bases. This CDR3 contains 12 residues. The CDR3 sequence: CATSQGAGGYTF. The CDR3 region has the DNA TGTGCCACCTCGCAGGGGGCTGGTGGCTACACCTTC.

V is TRBV9 and J is TRBJ1-6, with D maybe TRBD1 (6 bases). Germline loops: CDR1 SGDLS, CDR2 YYNGEE. Trimming stripped 0 bases from V and 8 bases from J, with 9 bases between. The CDR3 is made up of 14 amino acids. CDR3 nucleotides: TGTGCCAGCAGCGTAGGAGGGGGGGATTCACCCCTCCACTTT. Its translation: CASSVGGGDSPLHF.

The chain employs TRBV24-1 and TRBJ2-1; D is perhaps TRBD2 (7 bases). CDR3 length equals 16 residues. Trimming took off 1 base at V and 4 bases at J, with 13 bases between the two ends. The germline V gene encodes CDR1 KGHDR and CDR2 SFDVKD. The CDR3 spells CATSDFGRGAYNEQFF. CDR3 DNA: TGTGCCACCAGTGATTTTGGACGGGGGGCGTACAATGAGCAGTTCTTC.

This clone appeared once. This chain joins TRBV6-5 and TRBJ2-7; 8 bases align to TRBD1. CDR3 size: 14 residues. Unmatched junction bases numbered 7, after V lost 6 bases and J lost 3 bases. Germline CDR1 MNHEY, CDR2 SVGAGI. The CDR3 coding sequence is TGTGCCAGCAGCAACCGGGACAGGATCTACGAGCAGTACTTC. Its protein is CASSNRDRIYEQYF.

The chain uses TRBV7-6 and TRBJ2-7; D may be TRBD2 (6 bases). Per the germline V gene, CDR1 is SGHVS and CDR2 is FNYEAQ. The CDR3 length is 14 residues. V was pared by 5 bases and J by 2 bases, with 13 bases between. This CDR3 is CASSRGTGTYEQYF. DNA of the CDR3: TGTGCCAGCAGCCGGGGGACCGGAACCTACGAGCAGTACTTC.

The chain carries TRBV20-1 and TRBJ1-6; D may be TRBD1 (6 bases). The V gene lost 3 bases and the J gene lost 6 bases, with 15 bases spanning the gap. Germline CDR1 DFQATT, CDR2 SNEGSKA (reference sequence). The CDR3 sequence is 15 residues long. The CDR3 nucleotides are TGCAGTGCTAGTAATCCTCAGGGGTCTAATTCACCCCTCCACTTT. The encoded protein is CSASNPQGSNSPLHF.

The rearrangement links TRBV2 to TRBJ2-3; 10 bases are a match to TRBD1. Germline CDR1 reads SNHLY; CDR2 reads FYNNEI. With V trimmed by 11 bases and J by 4 bases, 9 bases remained unmatched. The CDR3 extends over 14 amino acids. The CDR3 DNA sequence: TGTGCCTCCTCCTCGGGACAGGGGCCAGATACGCAGTATTTT. It yields the protein CASSSGQGPDTQYF.

The J gene is TRBJ1-4, the V gene TRBV7-9; TRBD1 matches at 10 bases. The V segment lost 6 bases and the J segment 8 bases; nucleotides outside the gene matches: 6. Germline CDR1 and CDR2: SEHNR and FQNEAQ (reference sequence). This CDR3 has 14 amino acids. The DNA for the CDR3 is TGTGCCAGCAGGCCCGGGACAGGGGTCGAAAAACTGTTTTTT. This encodes CASRPGTGVEKLFF.

The rearrangement joins TRBV7-2 to TRBJ2-7; 8 nucleotides line up with TRBD1. Trimming cost V 4 bases and J 2 bases; bases outside gene matches: 10. The CDR3 consists of 16 residues. CDR1 is SGHTA, CDR2 FQGNSA, per germline. The CDR3 loop is CASSSFRGTGPYEQYF. In DNA form, the CDR3 reads TGTGCCAGCAGCTCGTTCCGCGGGACAGGACCCTACGAGCAGTACTTC.

The CDR3 spells CASSLSGGDSEAFF. In DNA, the CDR3 is TGTGCCAGCAGCCTGAGCGGGGGGGACAGTGAAGCTTTCTTT. This sequence joins TRBV13 and TRBJ1-1; 7 nucleotides match TRBD1. V lost 5 bases and J lost 7; bases outside the gene matches: 10. The CDR3 loop spans 14 amino acids. Looked up from germline, CDR1 is PRHDT and CDR2 is FYEKMQ (reference sequence).

This chain links TRBV2 with TRBJ2-1, with 11 nucleotides matching TRBD2. The germline gives CDR1 SNHLY, CDR2 FYNNEI. The CDR3 length is 17 residues. V was pared by 1 base and J by 9 bases, with 11 bases of the junction left unmatched. In DNA form, the CDR3 reads TGTGCCAGCAGTGAAGAGCGTAGTAGCGGGGGGGTAGGTGAGCAGTTCTTC. Its protein product is CASSEERSSGGVGEQFF.

The chain joins TRBV27 to TRBJ1-2; maybe TRBD1 (5 bases). The CDR3 sequence is 13 residues long. The germline V gene encodes CDR1 MNHEY and CDR2 SMNVEV (reference sequence). Trimming left V 8 bases short and J 1 base short, with 11 bases between. The CDR3 loop is CASRRGGNYGYTF. DNA of the CDR3: TGTGCCAGCCGTCGGGGGGGTAACTATGGCTACACCTTC.

This chain links TRBV7-2 with TRBJ1-5; the D is unclear. The CDR3 spans 14 residues. Germline CDR1 and CDR2: SGHTA and FQGNSA. Trimming cost V 5 bases and J 1 base, with 9 bases left between them. CDR3: CASSPGRSNQPQHF. The DNA of the CDR3 is TGTGCCAGCAGCCCCGGTCGAAGCAATCAGCCCCAGCATTTT.

V is TRBV5-4 and J is TRBJ1-2, with D unclear. CDR1 SGHNT and CDR2 YYREEE come from the germline V gene (reference sequence). The CDR3 covers 16 residues. V lost 2 bases and J lost 0, with 14 bases in between. CDR3 DNA sequence: TGTGCCAGCAGCTTATCGGCGACACGCTCTAACTATGGCTACACCTTC. It encodes CASSLSATRSNYGYTF.